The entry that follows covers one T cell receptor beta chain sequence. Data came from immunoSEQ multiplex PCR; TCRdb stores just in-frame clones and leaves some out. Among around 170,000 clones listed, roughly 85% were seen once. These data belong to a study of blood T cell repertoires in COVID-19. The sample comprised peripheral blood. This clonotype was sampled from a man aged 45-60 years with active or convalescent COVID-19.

Here the CDR3 reads CASSATPPTPNTEAFF. The CDR3 DNA reads TGTGCCAGCAGTGCCACCCCGCCGACACCGAACACTGAAGCTTTCTTT. This chain joins TRBV25-1 and TRBJ1-1; D gene unclear. The CDR3 consists of 16 residues. V was pared by 4 bases and J by 1 base, with 16 bases between. Per the germline V gene, CDR1 is MGHDK and CDR2 is SYGVNS.